This T cell receptor beta chain was sequenced in a study of T-cell memory formation after mild COVID-19. Study observations and caveats: Memory sampled before infection contained some responding clones, suggesting cross-reactive memory joined.

TCRdb redid the calling of the 5' RACE reads with MiXCR, one entry per CDR3 protein. The sample has 75,000 to 90,000 distinct CDR3 sequences, approximately 15% seen once. This clonotype was found many times. Antigen: not known. The CDR3 has 14 amino acids. V shed 3 bases and J 4 bases; nucleotides not matched to a gene: 4. In germline, CDR1 is SGDLS, CDR2 YYNGEE. The rearrangement joins TRBV9 to TRBJ2-3, with 8 bases fitting TRBD2. The sample comprised PBMCs or a T cell subset sorted from them (not recorded which). The source is an adult woman who had mild COVID-19 (a few samples of this study predate the infection). Cell type and time point are not known. The CDR3 here is CASSAGGGPDTQYF. The CDR3 DNA sequence: TGTGCCAGCAGCGCGGGGGGGGGCCCAGATACGCAGTATTTT.